The rows below give T cell receptor beta chains drawn from one sample of a study of CD8 T cells in ankylosing spondylitis. In TCRdb, the 5' RACE reads were re-called with MiXCR into one record per CDR3 protein. The table has roughly 370,000 distinct CDR3 sequences, about 20% seen once. Sequenced material: blood, either unsorted or a sorted T cell fraction (not recorded which). These receptors were obtained from a male donor with ankylosing spondylitis. CDR3s include the opening cysteine and the closing phenylalanine or tryptophan. The D gene is left open where the match is weak. Not every row has a clone size; where given, it reads once, few, many or a size class.

clone_size j_call v_call d_call cdr3_aa cdr3_nt
- TRBJ1-4 TRBV12-3/TRBV12-4 - CASSWGQPNEKLFF TGTGCCAGCAGTTGGGGCCAGCCCAATGAAAAACTGTTTTTT
few TRBJ2-7 TRBV7-2 TRBD2 CASSLDGTSGYEQYF TGTGCCAGCAGCTTAGACGGGACTAGCGGCTACGAGCAGTACTTC
- TRBJ1-1 TRBV4-2 - CASSSPEELYTEAFF TGTGCCAGCAGCTCCCCAGAGGAGCTTTACACTGAAGCTTTCTTT
few TRBJ2-3 TRBV15 - CATSRVKDSTDTQYF TGTGCCACCAGCAGAGTCAAGGACAGCACAGATACGCAGTATTTT
- TRBJ1-1 TRBV5-1 - CASSLASDTEAFF TGCGCCAGCAGCTTGGCCTCGGACACTGAAGCTTTCTTT
many TRBJ2-5 TRBV5-1 - CASSLNTAGETQYF TGCGCCAGCAGCTTGAATACCGCCGGGGAGACCCAGTACTTC
- TRBJ2-1 TRBV14 - CASSQDVFLGSINNEQFF TGTGCCAGCAGCCAAGACGTTTTTCTAGGTTCGATCAACAATGAGCAGTTCTTC
- TRBJ2-1 TRBV12-3/TRBV12-4 - CASNAPPGEQFF TGTGCCAGCAATGCTCCCCCAGGGGAGCAGTTCTTC
- TRBJ2-5 TRBV7-8 - CASSLGGLVQETQYF TGTGCCAGCAGCTTAGGTGGGCTGGTACAAGAGACCCAGTACTTC
few TRBJ2-1 TRBV5-1 - CASSLKGLVDEQFF TGCGCCAGCAGCTTGAAGGGGTTGGTCGATGAGCAGTTCTTC
many TRBJ1-6 TRBV2 - CASRIGRDNSPLHF TGTGCCAGCAGAATTGGCAGGGATAATTCACCCCTCCACTTT
many TRBJ1-1 TRBV5-1 - CASSPTGTVNTEAFF TGCGCCAGCAGCCCCACCGGGACGGTGAACACTGAAGCTTTCTTT
few TRBJ1-1 TRBV5-6 - CASSSRSRVAFF TGTGCCAGCAGCTCGAGGAGCAGGGTGGCTTTCTTT
many TRBJ2-3 TRBV29-1 TRBD2 CSASTSGSVTDTQYF TGCAGCGCCTCGACTAGCGGATCCGTCACAGATACGCAGTATTTT
few TRBJ2-1 TRBV5-1 TRBD2 CASSLGGGPNEQFF TGCGCCAGCAGCTTGGGGGGAGGGCCCAATGAGCAGTTCTTC
- TRBJ2-7 TRBV4-2 - CASSQERTGASSREQYF TGTGCCAGCAGCCAAGAGCGGACCGGGGCTAGCAGCCGCGAGCAGTACTTC
few TRBJ2-1 TRBV27 TRBD2 CASSFSAGGPGEQFF TGTGCCAGCAGTTTCTCAGCGGGAGGGCCTGGTGAGCAGTTCTTC